A selection of T cell receptor beta chains follows, all from one sample in a study of blood T cell repertoires in COVID-19. Clones were read by immunoSEQ multiplex PCR, and TCRdb kept only the in-frame ones, dropping some. The sample has 80,000 or so clones; approximately 82% are singletons. The source material was peripheral blood. The receptors derive from a woman aged 70 to 79 with acute or convalescent COVID-19. CDR3s include the opening cysteine and the closing phenylalanine or tryptophan. The D gene is left open where the match is weak. Size is stated for part of the rows, as once, few or many counts, or as a class when the clone is expanded.

>TRBV24-1|-|-|TRBJ1-4
TGTGCCACCAGTGACCCGAGGGAGGGTGAAAAACTGTTTTTT
CATSDPREGEKLFF
>TRBV6-6|TRBD1|-|TRBJ2-7
TGTGCCAGCAGTCCTCCGACAGGGATGGACGAGCAGTACTTC
CASSPPTGMDEQYF
>TRBV28|-|-|TRBJ2-7
TGTGCCAGCAGTTTAAGAACTTCCGAGCAGTACTTC
CASSLRTSEQYF
>TRBV19|-|once|TRBJ1-1
TGTGCCAGTAGTATGGTAGGGAGCACTGAAGCTTTCTTT
CASSMVGSTEAFF
>TRBV5-1|TRBD2|-|TRBJ2-3
TGCGCCAGCATTGCGGGAGGTGGCCTAGACACAGATACGCAGTATTTT
CASIAGGGLDTDTQYF
>TRBV12-5|-|-|TRBJ1-5
TGTGCTAGTGGCGCTACAGGGAATCAGCCCCAGCATTTT
CASGATGNQPQHF
>TRBV19|-|-|TRBJ2-2
TGTGCCAGTAGTATAGTGCGGGGTCGGACCGGGGAGCTGTTTTTT
CASSIVRGRTGELFF
>TRBV7-2|-|-|TRBJ2-7
TGTGCCAGCAGCTTAGACAGGGTCGAGTACATCCACGAGCAGTACTTC
CASSLDRVEYIHEQYF
>TRBV5-5|-|-|TRBJ2-1
TGTGCCAGCAGCCGGGGTATTACTAGCAATGAGCAGTTCTTC
CASSRGITSNEQFF
>TRBV21-1|-|-|TRBJ1-1
-
CASSKVGTGIFWNTEAFF
>TRBV6-5|TRBD1|-|TRBJ1-5
TGTGCCAGCACGGCGGACAGGGGTAGCAATCAGCCCCAGCATTTT
CASTADRGSNQPQHF
>TRBV18|-|few|TRBJ1-1
TGTGCCAGCTCACCGCCGGGGGTTACTGAAGCTTTCTTT
CASSPPGVTEAFF
>TRBV7-6|TRBD1|-|TRBJ1-6
TGTGCCAGCAGCCTCAGGGGGTATAATTCACCCCTCCACTTT
CASSLRGYNSPLHF
>TRBV5-1|-|-|TRBJ1-1
TGCGCCAGCAGCGCATCCGGGGAGAAGGACACTGAAGCTTTCTTT
CASSASGEKDTEAFF
>TRBV4-2|TRBD2|few|TRBJ2-1
TGTGCCAGCAGCCCATCGGGGGGCTCCTACAATGAGCAGTTCTTC
CASSPSGGSYNEQFF
>TRBV15|-|-|TRBJ1-3
TGTGCCACCAGCAGATTCTCACAGGCTGGAAACACCATATATTTT
CATSRFSQAGNTIYF
>TRBV6-5|TRBD2|-|TRBJ2-7
TGTGCCAGCAGTTACCGGGACTACGGTGAGCAGTACTTC
CASSYRDYGEQYF